This paragraph reports one T cell receptor beta chain. The source of the sample is a study of blood T cell repertoires in COVID-19. Overall study context: Spain, Italy and the United States supplied samples that represented acute and convalescent COVID-19. The analysed material was cDNA or gDNA that came from T cells, B-cell-depleted T cells, or PBMCs.

How the authors handled the data: Nucleated cell number was recorded as an estimate derived from reference gene primer amplification. Generated by immunoSEQ multiplex PCR, the TCRdb table keeps only in-frame clones and is missing some. The DNA was the basis for D and trimming; V, J and clone size are from that table. The sample consists of roughly 500,000 clones, 70% to 90% of them appearing once. Germline V CDR1 and CDR2: LGHDT, YNNKEL (reference sequence). The CDR3 has 17 amino acids. Losses at the gene ends were 1 base for V and 9 bases for J; bases not matched to a gene: 11. Sequences were obtained from peripheral blood. This chain links TRBV3-1 (or the pseudogene TRBV3-2) with TRBJ2-3; 12 bases match TRBD2. This sequence originates from a human donor in a cohort sampled during active COVID-19. The CDR3 DNA reads as TGTGCCAGCAGCCAAGGGGACGGGGCTAGCGGGAGGGCGACGCAGTATTTT. Translated, it gives CASSQGDGASGRATQYF.